This is a list of T cell receptor beta chains from one sample in a study of vaccination effects on CD4 cells after COVID-19. No antigen has been assigned to these receptors. Here immunoSEQ multiplex PCR was the method, and the copy in TCRdb shows in-frame clones only, minus some. The sample contains under 80,000 clones, roughly two thirds of which appear only once. Here the sequenced sample was CD4+ T cells from PBMCs cultured with HIV peptides, taken before COVID-19 vaccination. Source of these receptors: a human donor who had a prior SARS-CoV-2 infection. Both conserved end residues are part of each CDR3. A D gene is named only where the DNA matches it firmly. For some rows the clone size is stated as once, few or many, or as a class when expanded; others skip it.

d_call	clone_size	v_call	j_call	cdr3_aa	cdr3_nt
TRBD1	few	TRBV7-2	TRBJ1-1	CASSLQGGSTEAFF	TGTGCCAGCAGCTTACAGGGGGGATCCACTGAAGCTTTCTTT
TRBD1	NA	TRBV5-1	TRBJ2-3	CASRSSQGVHTDTQYF	TGCGCCAGCAGATCTTCACAGGGGGTGCACACAGATACGCAGTATTTT
TRBD2	NA	TRBV5-1	TRBJ2-7	CASSLGGSGGYYEQYF	TGCGCCAGCAGCTTGGGGGGTAGCGGGGGATACTACGAGCAGTACTTC
TRBD2	NA	TRBV24-1	TRBJ2-1	CATSDLAGTSGHNEQFF	TGTGCCACCAGTGATTTGGCCGGGACTAGCGGGCACAATGAGCAGTTCTTC
TRBD1	once	TRBV9	TRBJ2-7	CASSAHLTRDRYEQYF	TGTGCCAGCAGCGCACACCTTACCCGGGACAGGTACGAGCAGTACTTC
TRBD1	NA	TRBV30	TRBJ1-2	CAWRNRDSRGYGYTF	TGTGCCTGGAGAAACCGGGACAGCCGGGGCTATGGCTACACCTTC
NA	once	TRBV19	TRBJ1-6	CATRGASPPSSPLHF	TGTGCCACCCGAGGGGCCTCCCCCCCAAGTTCACCCCTCCACTTT
NA	NA	TRBV10-3	TRBJ2-1	CAISGPTTYNEQFF	TGTGCCATCAGTGGCCCTACTACCTACAATGAGCAGTTCTTC
NA	NA	TRBV6-2/TRBV6-3	TRBJ2-3	CASSDLPGRTDTQYF	TGTGCCAGCAGTGACCTCCCTGGCCGCACAGATACGCAGTATTTT
TRBD2	few	TRBV4-2	TRBJ2-1	CASSRGLAGGPYNEQFF	TGTGCCAGCAGCAGGGGACTAGCGGGAGGGCCCTACAATGAGCAGTTCTTC
TRBD1	NA	TRBV11-3	TRBJ2-3	CASSTGAFSIADTQYF	TGTGCCAGCAGCACAGGGGCTTTTAGTATCGCAGATACGCAGTATTTT
TRBD1	NA	TRBV7-8	TRBJ1-2	CASSLGGTGVGYTF	TGTGCCAGCAGCTTAGGAGGGACAGGGGTTGGCTACACCTTC
NA	NA	TRBV18	TRBJ2-1	CASSPTLGNEQFF	TGTGCCAGCTCACCAACGCTCGGGAATGAGCAGTTCTTC
TRBD2	NA	TRBV19	TRBJ2-5	CASSPREGRQETQYF	TGTGCCAGTAGTCCCCGGGAGGGAAGGCAAGAGACCCAGTACTTC
NA	NA	TRBV9	TRBJ2-5	CASSPLGGPKYQETQYF	TGTGCCAGCAGCCCGCTTGGGGGGCCTAAGTACCAAGAGACCCAGTACTTC
TRBD1	NA	TRBV30	TRBJ1-2	CAWRRGPNYGYTF	TGTGCCTGGCGAAGGGGGCCTAACTATGGCTACACCTTC
TRBD2	NA	TRBV4-2	TRBJ2-7	CASSQYETGTSSYEQYF	TGTGCCAGCAGCCAATATGAGACCGGGACTAGCTCCTACGAGCAGTACTTC
NA	NA	TRBV19	TRBJ1-1	CASNDVSANQGTEAFF	TGTGCCAGTAATGACGTTTCTGCAAACCAGGGCACTGAAGCTTTCTTT
NA	NA	TRBV6-5	TRBJ2-7	CASSYRESYEQYF	TGTGCCAGCAGTTACCGAGAAAGCTACGAGCAGTACTTC
TRBD2	once	TRBV2	TRBJ2-3	CASSELPTGTSGRSSTDTQYF	TGTGCCAGCAGTGAACTTCCCACGGGGACTAGCGGGCGCTCTAGCACAGATACGCAGTATTTT
NA	NA	TRBV6-5	TRBJ1-4	CASGLGGREKLFF	TGTGCCAGCGGACTAGGGGGGCGCGAAAAACTGTTTTTT
NA	NA	TRBV11-2	TRBJ1-3	CASSWGAVGNTIYF	TGTGCCAGCAGCTGGGGAGCAGTTGGAAACACCATATATTTT
NA	NA	TRBV2	TRBJ2-7	CASRPYEQYF	TGTGCCAGCCGGCCTTACGAGCAGTACTTC
NA	NA	TRBV5-3	TRBJ1-1	CARSLVRRLMNTEAFF	TGTGCCAGAAGCTTGGTCAGGCGGTTGATGAACACTGAAGCTTTCTTT
NA	NA	TRBV18	TRBJ2-4	CASSSDSRNIQYF	TGTGCCAGCTCATCAGACAGTAGAAACATTCAGTACTTC
NA	NA	TRBV7-3	TRBJ2-5	CASSLFPNEETQYF	TGTGCCAGCAGCTTATTCCCCAACGAGGAGACCCAGTACTTC
NA	NA	TRBV4-3	TRBJ2-7	CASSQDPGRDYEQYF	TGCGCCAGCAGCCAAGATCCAGGGAGAGACTACGAGCAGTACTTC
NA	NA	TRBV5-6	TRBJ1-4	CASSLNQLGKLFF	TGTGCCAGCAGCTTGAACCAGTTGGGAAAACTGTTTTTT
NA	NA	TRBV6-2/TRBV6-3	TRBJ2-3	CASSTMKSLAYEDTQYF	TGTGCCAGCAGTACGATGAAGAGCCTTGCTTATGAAGATACGCAGTATTTT
TRBD1	NA	TRBV18	TRBJ1-1	CASSGGQGASRNTEAFF	TGTGCCAGCTCAGGGGGACAGGGGGCGTCGAGAAACACTGAAGCTTTCTTT
TRBD2	NA	TRBV11-3	TRBJ2-1	CASSLGIAGGIYNEQFF	TGTGCCAGCAGCTTAGGAATAGCGGGAGGCATTTACAATGAGCAGTTCTTC
TRBD1	few	TRBV6-1	TRBJ1-2	CASSVLPGQGSYGYTF	TGTGCCAGCAGTGTCTTACCGGGACAGGGCAGCTATGGCTACACCTTC
NA	NA	TRBV7-2	TRBJ2-3	CASSAGGDGTDTQYF	TGTGCCAGCAGCGCCGGAGGGGATGGCACAGATACGCAGTATTTT
TRBD1	NA	TRBV2	TRBJ1-6	CASRGGQKGRNSPLHF	TGTGCCAGCAGGGGGGGACAGAAAGGGCGGAATTCACCCCTCCACTTT